The rows below give T cell receptor beta chains drawn from one sample of a study of post-analysis software for immune sequencing data. TCRdb re-called the PCR reads through MiXCR, storing one row per CDR3 protein. This table holds some 260,000 distinct CDR3 sequences, around 34% found once. The sequenced sample was blood. All receptors come from a girl between 10 and 17 years old with multiple sclerosis. The CDR3 runs from the conserved cysteine through the conserved F or W. Each record gives: V gene, CDR3 protein.

TRBV15 CATSRDASLNYGYTF
TRBV11-2 CASSSRAGTSGNTGELFF
TRBV14 CASSQAGALYGYTF
TRBV29-1 CSVDRASAGNEQFF
TRBV5-6 CASSLGPNEQYF
TRBV5-1 CASSLPHPRDTQYF
TRBV15 CATSRDGGSSEQFF
TRBV28 CASGDGGYEQYF
TRBV4-1 CASSKTGTGGERAYGYTF
TRBV3-1 CASSPGLAGGPEQFF
TRBV29-1 CSVGTGTDYGYTF
TRBV6-1 CASSEGRGGQPQHF
TRBV12-3/TRBV12-4 CASRDSRGTDTRYF
TRBV7-6 CASSLVRGTEAFF
TRBV14 CASSLLPGQRSSYNEQFF
TRBV7-3 CASSSGGLGGSDTQYF
TRBV10-3 CAISESRASYGYTF
TRBV13 CASSISQGLAYGYTF
TRBV29-1 CSDLRSEQFF
TRBV2 CASIEGRNEQYF
TRBV6-1 CASSGGGATPLSNQPQHF
TRBV7-9 CASSLEGQGTMQFF
TRBV27 CASSDARASNYGYTF
TRBV6-5 CASSYFDEQFF
TRBV20-1 CSARDPGGETQYF
TRBV11-2 CASSPQEFTEAFF
TRBV20-1 CSAPPRGLRGINEQFF
TRBV20-1 CSARTGAKNIQYF
TRBV5-5 CASSRYGGLNTEAFF
TRBV5-1 CASSLELAGLDTQYF
TRBV7-9 CASEIVGGPTGELFF
TRBV4-1 CASSQVEGEQYF
TRBV27 CASSRTEGGRPTNEKLFF
TRBV20-1 CSADRRDSQHTEAFF
TRBV10-3 CATWTHASGGEQFF
TRBV2 CASTPGLTSTDTQYF
TRBV27 CASSPTTLGGYEQYF
TRBV20-1 CSASSGRAWETQYF
TRBV12-3/TRBV12-4 CASSFFSGRENEQFF
TRBV7-9 CASSFNVYEETQYF
TRBV6-5 CASSYSGQGKDTQYF
TRBV5-1 CASSLLGKAGELFF
TRBV28 CASSSPPTDTQYF
TRBV19 CASSVGTASQETQYF
TRBV5-1 CASSSSGTSAYNEQFF
TRBV5-1 CASSLDRTTDNEQFF
TRBV19 CASTLFTGGLGYTF